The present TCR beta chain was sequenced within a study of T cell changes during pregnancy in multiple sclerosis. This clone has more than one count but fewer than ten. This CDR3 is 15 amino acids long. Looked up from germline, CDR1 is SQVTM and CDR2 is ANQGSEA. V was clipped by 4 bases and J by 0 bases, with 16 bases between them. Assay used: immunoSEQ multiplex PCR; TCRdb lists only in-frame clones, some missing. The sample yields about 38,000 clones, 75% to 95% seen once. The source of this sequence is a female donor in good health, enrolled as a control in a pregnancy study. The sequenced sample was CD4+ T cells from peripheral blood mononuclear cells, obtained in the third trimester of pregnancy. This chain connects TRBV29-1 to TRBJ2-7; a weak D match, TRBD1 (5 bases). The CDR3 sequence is CSVAPNIDSSYEQYF. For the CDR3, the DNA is TGCAGCGTTGCCCCTAACATAGACAGCTCCTACGAGCAGTACTTC.